This T cell receptor (beta chain) was identified in a study of a mutant IDH1 vaccine in newly diagnosed glioma (dated by TCRdb to about 2021). Notes on the research overall: Of the roughly 30 treated patients, about 62% were male and approximately 40% were female, and the mean age was around 40 years. Before enrollment, patients had received standard therapy of radiotherapy alone, temozolomide alone, or radiochemotherapy with temozolomide; most received the combination. Peripheral blood samples were drawn at six visits, namely V03 (baseline), V05, V07, V10, V12 and V13. For exploratory analyses, longitudinal TCRB deep sequencing was carried out in about 25 treated patients wherever samples were available. Results and caveats for the whole study, not just this receptor: Availability determined which PBMC samples were chosen for TCRB deep sequencing. Pseudoprogression seemed to be unrelated to changes in the top peripheral T cell clonotypes found by TCRB sequencing. Immune responses induced by the vaccine were seen in more than 85% of patients across multiple MHC alleles. According to the authors, sample limitations meant that analyses of patient blood samples could not be reproduced.

In the paper's terms, the time point label means: baseline, week 1 (first vaccination visit). What the treatment or condition label conveys for this sample: pre-vaccination baseline after standard-of-care therapy. Newly diagnosed WHO grade 3 or 4 IDH1-mutant astrocytomas showing loss of nuclear ATRX were present in the donors. The samples were drawn from NOA16, a multicentre, single-arm, open-label phase I trial in Germany that tested a mutant IDH1 peptide vaccine in humans for the first time. For immunogenicity testing, the blood drawn at visit V03 was used as the baseline sample. Genomic DNA for TCRB sequencing was isolated from EDTA blood with the DNeasy Blood and Tissue Kit. The library was made by the immunoSEQ multiplex PCR assay. Rearranged TCR beta chain sequences were amplified using the hsTCRB Kit according to the manufacturer's protocol. An Illumina MiSeq was used to sequence the TCRB libraries. Under the source paper's analysis protocol: The kit vendor's proprietary platform handled demultiplexing, trimming and gene mapping. TCRdb took over this immuneACCESS table, retaining in-frame rearrangements with V and J assigned. Such tables are incomplete; in checked studies, under half of the missing clones stem from an unresolved V gene, and the remainder is unexplained. The V and J calls and the clone size are those of that table, but D and trimming were determined from the DNA. In this sample the table shows about 21,000 clones, roughly 84% of which occur a single time. Jointly, the top ten make up 5.4% of the sample.

A word on this clone: Its cognate antigen has yet to be identified. Per-nucleotide qualities are absent, and no much larger clonotype sits a single base away.

The TCR originated in a man aged 40-55 years with glioma. The starting material was PBMCs, obtained from a glioma patient treated with radiotherapy, temozolomide or both.

The DNA reads as follows: TGCGCCAGCAGCCAAGGCCTAGCGGGAGGTGGGGTCTCCTACGAGCAGTACTTC. Its amino acids are CASSQGLAGGGVSYEQYF. The receptor chain draws on TRBV4-3 and TRBJ2-7, with 11 bases matching TRBD2. The CDR3 numbers 18 residues from cysteine through phenylalanine. Just the 54-base CDR3 DNA is kept, in frame starting at base 1. V and J are trimmed by 1 base and 0 bases, and the gene matches miss 8 bases of the junction. According to the germline V gene, CDR1 reads LGHNA and CDR2 reads YSLEER.